This entry lists 30 T cell receptor beta chains sequenced from one sample in a study of blood T cells in healthy people across ages (dated by TCRdb to the mid-2010s). Library creation used 5' RACE. TCRdb lists the instrument as Illumina HiSeq 2500. The second PCR ran for roughly 6 to 11 cycles and used a J-beta primer mix along with a sample-barcoded 5' primer. The public reads were reanalyzed by TCRdb: fastp trimming at Q25, MiXCR alignment, in-frame beta chains only. Every CDR3 protein is listed once, alongside the most common genes and DNA of its rows. Within this sample are about 1.8 million distinct CDR3 sequences, with less than 50% of them counted one time only. 2.1% of the sample is held by the ten biggest clonotypes. The sequencing sample was made of blood. These receptors were taken from a woman in her thirties or forties in good health.

The chain employs TRBV20-1 and TRBJ1-4; TRBD1 is a possible D gene (6 bases). Germline CDR1 is DFQATT and CDR2 is SNEGSKA (reference sequence). This CDR3 region has 14 residues. V lost 6 bases and J lost 4, with 15 bases in between. The CDR3 sequence: CSAHGTSSNEKLFF. DNA for the CDR3: TGCAGTGCCCACGGGACAAGTAGTAATGAAAAACTGTTTTTT.

Note on this clonotype: The junction does not match germline at one end; this may be a read error. The V and J genes are TRBV4-3 and TRBJ1-2; D is unresolved. This CDR3 has 15 amino acids. Germline-derived CDR1 and CDR2 are LGHNA and YSLEER. The CDR3, as DNA: TGCGCCGGCAGCCAAACAGCCCCTGGGGACTATGGCTACACCTTC. Translation: CAGSQTAPGDYGYTF.

In this sample, this clonotype turned up a few times. V and J are TRBV28 and TRBJ2-1; maybe TRBD2 (5 bases). V lost 6 bases and J 4 bases, leaving 10 bases between the germline ends. This CDR3 region has 13 residues. CDR1 and CDR2 from the germline V gene are MDHEN and SYDVKM. Here the CDR3 reads CASREATYNEQFF. The CDR3 nucleotides read TGTGCCAGCAGGGAGGCTACGTACAATGAGCAGTTCTTC.

Only a few counts were recorded for this clonotype. The chain employs TRBV4-3 and TRBJ2-7; D might be TRBD2 (6 bases). This CDR3 region has 14 residues. CDR1 is LGHNA, CDR2 YSLEER, per germline. V was cut by 4 bases and J by 1 base, with 11 bases left in between. CDR3 residues: CASSRGLRSYEQYF. The DNA of the CDR3 is TGCGCCAGCAGCCGGGGACTGAGATCCTACGAGCAGTACTTC.

This chain joins TRBV6-6 and TRBJ2-1; D gene ambiguous. The DNA end is more similar to TRBJ2-7, so the J call may be wrong. The germline V gene has CDR1 MNHNY and CDR2 SVGAGI (reference sequence). The CDR3 spans 12 residues. The CDR3 nucleotides read TGTGCCAGCAAACCCTCCTACAATGAGCAGTACTTC. This encodes CASKPSYNEQYF.

The chain carries TRBV6-1 and TRBJ1-5, with TRBD1 matching 10 bases. V lost 6 bases, J lost 0 bases, and 11 bases stayed unmatched. The CDR3 has 18 residues. Germline V gives CDR1 MNHNS, CDR2 SASEGT. CDR3 loop: CASRTGQGRPISNQPQHF. The CDR3 nucleotides read TGTGCCAGCAGGACGGGACAGGGGCGTCCTATTAGCAATCAGCCCCAGCATTTT.

The chain couples TRBV29-1 to TRBJ1-2; 10 bases are a match to TRBD1. This CDR3 is 13 amino acids long. Germline-derived CDR1 and CDR2 are SQVTM and ANQGSEA. V shed 3 bases, J shed 5 bases, and the junction held 3 bases outside the gene matches. The CDR3 DNA is TGCAGCGTTGAGACAGGGGGCTGGTATGGCTACACCTTC. Protein: CSVETGGWYGYTF.

This clonotype has more than one count but fewer than ten. The J gene is TRBJ2-6, the V gene TRBV3-1; a weak D match, TRBD1 (5 bases). V was clipped by 3 bases and J by 2 bases, with 8 bases between them. The CDR3 runs 15 residues. Germline V gene data show CDR1 as LGHDT and CDR2 as YNNKEL (reference sequence). DNA for the CDR3: TGTGCCAGCAGCCATGAAGGGGCTGGGGCCAACGTCCTGACTTTC. Encoded protein: CASSHEGAGANVLTF.

This clonotype has only a few counts. The V call is TRBV4-2, the J call TRBJ1-5, with 7 bases lining up with TRBD1. CDR1 is LGHNA and CDR2 is YNFKEQ in the germline V gene. The CDR3 has 15 residues. V was clipped by 4 bases and J by 6 bases; unmatched bases: 9. Written as DNA, the CDR3 is TGTGCCAGCAGCCTCGGGCAGGGGGAGGGTCAGCCCCAGCATTTT. This gives the protein CASSLGQGEGQPQHF.

Concerning this clonotype: The junction differs from germline at one of its ends, possibly a read error. This rearrangement joins TRBV7-2 to TRBJ2-1, with D possibly called TRBD1 or TRBD2 (6 bases each). The CDR3 sequence is 15 residues long. CDR1 is SGHTA and CDR2 is FQGNSA in the germline V gene. CDR3 coding DNA: TGTGTCAGCAGCTTAGATAGGGGGGCCTACAATGAGCAGTTCTTC. This translates into CVSSLDRGAYNEQFF.

Worth noting for this clonotype: One base away lies a much larger clone, so this may be a sequencing read error. The chain has TRBV5-1 and TRBJ2-6; weak D call: TRBD1 (5 bases). The CDR3 loop spans 15 amino acids. The V gene's germline CDR1 is SGHRS and CDR2 YFSETQ. The CDR3 sequence is CASSLDSSGANVPTF. In DNA, the CDR3 is TGCGCCAGCAGCTTGGACAGCTCTGGGGCCAACGTCCCGACTTTC. The full variable domain, completed using reference TRBV5-1 and TRBJ2-6, is KAGVTQTPRYLIKTRGQQVTLSCSPISGHRSVSWYQQTPGQGLQFLFEYFSETQRNKGNFPGRFSGRQFSNSRSEMNVSTLELGDSALYLCASSLDSSGANVPTFGAGSRLTVL.

This clonotype was detected many times. The CDR3 here is CASSYRGGQETQYF. As DNA, the CDR3 is TGTGCCAGCAGTTATCGGGGGGGACAAGAGACCCAGTACTTC. V and J are TRBV6-5 and TRBJ2-5; TRBD2 agrees at 8 bases. J lost 2 bases, V lost 3 bases, and 2 bases had no gene match. The CDR3 is 14 residues long. Germline V CDR1 and CDR2: MNHEY, SVGAGI.

This chain links TRBV7-2 with TRBJ2-5, with D possibly being TRBD2 (6 bases). Trimming left V 4 bases short and J 11 bases short, with 26 bases between. CDR3 size: 16 residues. Germline CDR1 reads SGHTA; CDR2 reads FQGNSA. The CDR3 is CASSSSGGTRYNEQYF. DNA of the CDR3: TGTGCCAGCAGCTCAAGTGGCGGGACCAGGTACAATGAGCAGTACTTC.

This clonotype was counted a few times. The chain carries TRBV11-2 and TRBJ2-4, with D perhaps assigned TRBD1 or TRBD2 (5 bases each). The V end was cut by 2 bases, the J end by 4 bases, with 9 bases between. The CDR3 sequence is 14 residues long. CDR1 is SGHAT and CDR2 is FQNNGV in the germline V gene. CDR3 in DNA: TGTGCCAGCAGCTTATCTGGGGGTAAAAACATTCAGTACTTC. Amino acid sequence: CASSLSGGKNIQYF.

This chain links TRBV6-6 with TRBJ1-2; D ambiguous. V shed 10 bases and J shed 7 bases, with 10 bases lying between them. The CDR3 has 10 residues. Germline-derived CDR1 and CDR2 are MNHNY and SVGAGI (reference sequence). The CDR3 DNA follows: TGTGCCACCCTACTCAGTGGCTACACCTTC. This encodes CATLLSGYTF.

The V gene is TRBV12-3 or TRBV12-4, the J gene TRBJ2-7; tentative D call: TRBD2 (6 bases). CDR3 length: 12 amino acids. The V end was cut by 5 bases, the J end by 9 bases, with 14 bases between. Written as DNA, the CDR3 is TGTGCCAGCAGTCACGGTTCCGGGGGGCAGTACTTC. Translating it yields CASSHGSGGQYF.

The rearrangement joins TRBV12-3 or TRBV12-4 to TRBJ1-4; no clear D. The CDR3 runs 12 residues. With 5 bases removed from V and 8 bases from J, the gap between germline ends came to 9 bases. As DNA, the CDR3 is TGTGCCAGCAGTATGCTGACCGAAAAACTGTTTTTT. This sequence encodes CASSMLTEKLFF.

This clonotype was picked up many times. The chain uses TRBV12-3 or TRBV12-4 and TRBJ2-3; D is perhaps TRBD1 (6 bases). V lost 4 bases and J lost 2, with 25 bases in between. The CDR3 runs 19 residues. CDR3 bases: TGTGCCAGCAGTTCCTCGTTGACAGGCACTAAGGGGACCACAGATACGCAGTATTTT. Translated: CASSSSLTGTKGTTDTQYF.

The chain couples TRBV20-1 to TRBJ2-7; possibly TRBD1 for D (6 bases). Germline V lookup: CDR1 DFQATT, CDR2 SNEGSKA (reference sequence). This CDR3 is built from 14 residues. The V end was cut by 0 bases, the J end by 2 bases, with 11 bases between. CDR3 coding DNA: TGCAGTGCTAGAGACGGACAGAGAACCTACGAGCAGTACTTC. Protein sequence: CSARDGQRTYEQYF.

The gene calls are TRBV6-2 or TRBV6-3 and TRBJ2-1; 9 nucleotides line up with TRBD2. The CDR3 has 14 amino acids. Germline lookup yields CDR1 MNHEY and CDR2 SVGEGT. V gave up 6 bases and J gave up 5 bases; unmatched junction bases: 5. Here the CDR3 DNA reads TGTGCCAGCAGGACTAGCGGTACGGACAATGAGCAGTTCTTC. Translating it yields CASRTSGTDNEQFF.

The chain has TRBV7-2 and TRBJ2-5, with D maybe TRBD2 (5 bases). V lost 3 bases to trimming and J lost 5 bases, with 13 bases between them. The CDR3 is 14 residues long. Germline V gives CDR1 SGHTA, CDR2 FQGNSA. CDR3 in amino acids: CASSFDGKVETQYF. In nucleotides, the CDR3 is TGTGCCAGCAGCTTTGACGGGAAAGTTGAGACCCAGTACTTC.

CDR3 amino acids: CASSELFLAGAASRYNEQYF. CDR3 bases: TGTGCCAGCAGTGAATTGTTTCTAGCGGGGGCCGCTTCACGGTACAATGAGCAGTACTTC. The chain recombines TRBV25-1 with TRBJ2-1, with TRBD2 matching 10 bases. The closer fit of TRBJ2-7 to the DNA end suggests the J call may be wrong. Germline-derived CDR1 and CDR2 are MGHDK and SYGVNS. The CDR3 is made up of 20 amino acids.

This clonotype was picked up a small number of times. This sequence joins TRBV7-9 and TRBJ2-7; 7 positions match TRBD1. J gave up 2 bases and V 10 bases, and 14 bases lay outside the gene matches. The CDR3 runs 15 residues. Germline V gene data show CDR1 as SEHNR and CDR2 as FQNEAQ (reference sequence). The CDR3 region has the DNA TGTGCCACCTTGGAGACAGGGCCTTTTCCCTACGAGCAGTACTTC. Translation gives CATLETGPFPYEQYF.

This clonotype was recorded a few times. This chain links TRBV7-2 with TRBJ2-3; D is unclear. Germline loops: CDR1 SGHTA, CDR2 FQGNSA. V lost 5 bases to trimming and J lost 3 bases, with 9 bases between them. The length of the CDR3 is 13 residues. The CDR3 DNA reads as TGTGCCAGCAGCGTGGCCAGAACAGATACGCAGTATTTT. Translating it yields CASSVARTDTQYF.

The V gene is TRBV20-1, the J gene TRBJ2-3; the match to TRBD2 covers 9 bases. The CDR3 is 14 residues long. V shed 1 base and J 4 bases; nucleotides not matched to a gene: 3. CDR1 and CDR2 from the germline V gene are DFQATT and SNEGSKA (reference sequence). CDR3 amino acids: CSARAGLAPDTQYF. In DNA, the CDR3 is TGCAGTGCTAGAGCAGGACTAGCGCCAGATACGCAGTATTTT.

This chain links TRBV28 with TRBJ2-5, with D possibly being TRBD2 (5 bases). CDR3 length: 14 amino acids. Trimming took off 2 bases at V and 5 bases at J, with 12 bases between the two ends. Germline CDR1 and CDR2: MDHEN and SYDVKM. The CDR3 DNA reads TGTGCCAGCAGTTTAGTCTCGACTATGGAGACCCAGTACTTC. Translating it yields CASSLVSTMETQYF.

The rearrangement joins TRBV4-3 to TRBJ2-5; D not certain. Looked up from germline, CDR1 is LGHNA and CDR2 is YSLEER. The V gene lost 0 bases and the J gene lost 2 bases, with 13 bases spanning the gap. CDR3 length: 16 residues. The CDR3 DNA is TGCGCCAGCAGCCAAGAGGTGGGGTTCACTCAAGAGACCCAGTACTTC. This translates into CASSQEVGFTQETQYF.

This clonotype is a singleton in its sample. This rearrangement joins TRBV5-1 to TRBJ2-5, with D perhaps TRBD2 (5 bases). CDR1 and CDR2 from the germline V gene are SGHRS and YFSETQ. The CDR3 has 15 amino acids. The V gene lost 0 bases and the J gene lost 1 base, with 10 bases spanning the gap. The CDR3 sequence: CASSLASAVQETQYF. CDR3 coding DNA: TGCGCCAGCAGCTTGGCCTCAGCGGTCCAAGAGACCCAGTACTTC.

The J gene is TRBJ2-1, the V gene TRBV18; D call uncertain. Germline values: CDR1 KGHSH, CDR2 LQKENI. The CDR3 is made up of 12 amino acids. Trimming took off 3 bases at V and 9 bases at J, with 9 bases between the two ends. This CDR3 is CASSPSAVEQFF. CDR3 nucleotides: TGTGCCAGCTCACCGTCGGCAGTTGAGCAGTTCTTC.

This clonotype was counted a few times. The genes are TRBV4-3 and TRBJ2-4; D perhaps matches TRBD2 (6 bases). This CDR3 comprises 14 residues. Trimming removed 5 bases at V and 13 bases at J, with 21 bases between. Germline CDR1 and CDR2: LGHNA and YSLEER. CDR3 protein: CASSSGTGPGEQYF. The CDR3, as DNA: TGCGCCAGCAGCTCGGGGACGGGTCCGGGGGAGCAGTACTTC.